Reported below is one TCR beta chain. Its specificity is not known. The data belong to a study of T-cell reconstitution after alpha-beta-depleted transplantation in children. Study-wide findings and caveats: T-cell counts and diversity at one year post-transplant came mainly from newly produced T cells. In some patients, recipient T cells and intrathymic progenitors surviving conditioning explained high day-60 diversity.

CDR1 is SGHVS and CDR2 is FQNEAQ in the germline V gene. Trimming took off 4 bases at V and 9 bases at J, with 16 bases between the two ends. This CDR3 is built from 14 residues. Preparation of the TCRbeta library used unique molecular identifiers. TCRdb fed the PCR reads into MiXCR, producing one record per CDR3 protein. The data show 500,000 or so distinct CDR3 sequences, 10% to 12% seen once. This TCR was recovered from a female patient aged 2-10 years who had a stem cell transplant for aplastic anemia, so the T cells may come from the graft donor. The chain links TRBV7-8 to TRBJ1-5, with a tentative D call TRBD1 (6 bases). This specimen consisted of PBMCs, mostly from graft donor cells, obtained 180 days after TCRalphabeta/CD19-depleted stem cell transplant. The DNA for the CDR3 is TGTGCCAGCAGCTCGTTCCAGGGGAAGGGGCCCCAGCATTTT. Its protein product is CASSSFQGKGPQHF.